This entry lists 17 T cell receptor beta chains sequenced from one sample in a study of CD8+ T cells in alopecia areata. As for treatment: oral pan-JAK inhibitor, 5-10 mg twice daily. Extracted RNA was reverse transcribed, and the resulting cDNA served as sequencing template. The protocol was immunoSEQ multiplex PCR, while the TCRdb copy is restricted to in-frame clones and leaves out a portion. The profile shows approximately 180,000 clones, approximately 52% of them singletons. The sequences come from CD4+ T cells sorted from blood, collected at approximately week 55, from a patient treated with tofacitinib. The receptors originated from a human donor with alopecia areata.

V and J are TRBV5-1 and TRBJ2-1; TRBD2 matches 7 bases. V lost 4 bases and J lost 8; bases outside the gene matches: 18. The length of the CDR3 is 17 residues. CDR1 is SGHRS and CDR2 is YFSETQ in the germline V gene. This CDR3 reads CASSPGPGLDLRDEQFF. The CDR3 bases are TGCGCCAGCAGCCCGGGCCCCGGACTAGATCTTAGGGATGAGCAGTTCTTC.

The V gene is TRBV7-2, the J gene TRBJ1-2; 9 bases match TRBD1. There are 14 residues in the CDR3. The ends lost 5 bases at V and 7 bases at J; junction bases unmatched: 8. Germline CDR1 SGHTA, CDR2 FQGNSA. For the CDR3, the DNA is TGTGCCAGCAGCACCACCGGGACAGGGCTTGGCTACACCTTC. It codes for CASSTTGTGLGYTF.

V is TRBV29-1 and J is TRBJ1-1; D ambiguous. CDR3 length: 13 residues. CDR1 is SQVTM and CDR2 is ANQGSEA in the germline V gene. The V and J ends lost 7 bases and 1 base respectively, with 13 bases between them. The CDR3 sequence: CSGAATENTEAFF. The CDR3 nucleotides are TGCAGCGGAGCCGCGACTGAGAACACTGAAGCTTTCTTT.

This rearrangement joins TRBV30 to TRBJ1-5; 7 bases match TRBD1. J lost 4 bases, V lost 3 bases, and 12 bases had no gene match. The V gene's germline CDR1 is GTSNPN and CDR2 SVGIG (reference sequence). The CDR3 length is 16 residues. The CDR3 nucleotides read TGTGCCTGGAGCCGTGGGAGGGGGCTTCAAAATCAGCCCCAGCATTTT. Amino acid sequence: CAWSRGRGLQNQPQHF.

In this sample, this clone turned up a few times. The V call is TRBV19, the J call TRBJ1-1; D not certain. Germline CDR1 reads LNHDA; CDR2 reads SQIVND (reference sequence). This CDR3 has 14 residues. V lost 6 bases and J lost 0, with 11 bases in between. Here the CDR3 reads CASRTNGLNTEAFF. The DNA for the CDR3 is TGTGCCAGTAGGACTAACGGGCTGAACACTGAAGCTTTCTTT.

This clone was recorded once. V and J are TRBV7-9 and TRBJ2-7; no reliable D call. This CDR3 region has 14 residues. Trimming pared 0 bases from V and 7 bases from J, leaving 13 bases between. Per the germline V gene, CDR1 is SEHNR and CDR2 is FQNEAQ (reference sequence). As DNA, the CDR3 is TGTGCCAGCAGCTTAGCGGAGTCCTCGGCTGAGCAGTACTTC. This sequence encodes CASSLAESSAEQYF.

The chain links TRBV6-1 to TRBJ2-5, with D possibly being TRBD2 (5 bases). Trimming removed 2 bases from V and 3 bases from J, with 16 bases in between. CDR3 length: 16 amino acids. CDR1 is MNHNS, CDR2 SASEGT, per germline. The CDR3 loop reads CASSEHVGVPKETQYF. CDR3 in DNA: TGTGCCAGCAGTGAACATGTCGGGGTCCCAAAAGAGACCCAGTACTTC.

Concerning this clone: At one end the junction does not follow the germline gene, possibly because of a read error. The chain employs TRBV7-7 and TRBJ2-1, with 7 bases that match TRBD1. Germline V CDR1 and CDR2: SSHAT, FNYEAQ (reference sequence). The CDR3 contains 15 residues. CDR3 in amino acids: CASSRTRGQNNEQFF. The CDR3 nucleotides read TGTGCTAGCAGCAGAACTCGGGGACAGAACAATGAGCAGTTCTTC.

This rearrangement joins TRBV5-4 to TRBJ1-1; TRBD1 matches 9 bases. Germline CDR1 SGHNT, CDR2 YYREEE (reference sequence). This CDR3 region has 13 residues. With 4 bases clipped from V and 8 bases from J, the junction kept 6 bases outside the gene matches. CDR3 loop: CASSRGTGPEAFF. Written as DNA, the CDR3 is TGTGCCAGCAGCCGGGGGACAGGGCCCGAAGCTTTCTTT.

CDR3 nucleotides: TGTGCCAGCAGCTTAGCGCGGGGGGCCAACACTGAAGCTTTCTTT. This gives the protein CASSLARGANTEAFF. The chain has TRBV7-2 and TRBJ1-1; possibly TRBD1 for D (6 bases). Germline lookup yields CDR1 SGHTA and CDR2 FQGNSA. Trimming cost V 0 bases and J 2 bases, with 10 bases left between them. The length of the CDR3 is 15 residues.

The rearrangement uses TRBV6-5 and TRBJ2-2; a possible D gene is TRBD1 (6 bases). Trimming removed 6 bases from V and 1 base from J, with 9 bases in between. The CDR3 is made up of 14 amino acids. Germline CDR1 and CDR2: MNHEY and SVGAGI. This chain's CDR3 is CASSQTGNTGELFF. The CDR3 DNA reads TGTGCCAGCAGCCAGACAGGGAACACCGGGGAGCTGTTTTTT.

Turning to this clone: The same CDR3 can be traced to other DNA sequences in this sample. V and J are TRBV9 and TRBJ1-2; 7 bases agree with TRBD1. Germline V lookup: CDR1 SGDLS, CDR2 YYNGEE. After removal of 2 bases from V and 4 bases from J, the junction contained 8 bases not matched to a gene. The CDR3 extends over 15 amino acids. Here the CDR3 reads CASSVFTGDSYGYTF. CDR3 nucleotide sequence: TGTGCCAGCAGCGTCTTTACAGGGGATTCCTATGGCTACACCTTC.

V and J are TRBV5-1 and TRBJ2-5; D not certain. This CDR3 has 12 residues. Germline lookup yields CDR1 SGHRS and CDR2 YFSETQ. Trimming took 5 bases from V and 5 from J, leaving 10 bases between them. The CDR3 sequence: CASSGTFETQYF. CDR3 in DNA: TGCGCCAGCAGTGGAACTTTCGAGACCCAGTACTTC.

The chain has TRBV11-2 and TRBJ2-1, with TRBD2 matching over 16 bases. V shed 4 bases, J shed 1 base, and the junction held 7 bases outside the gene matches. The CDR3 is 19 amino acids. Per the germline V gene, CDR1 is SGHAT and CDR2 is FQNNGV. CDR3 in amino acids: CASSSGTSGGVGSYNEQFF. CDR3 DNA sequence: TGTGCCAGCAGCTCCGGGACTAGCGGGGGGGTAGGTTCCTACAATGAGCAGTTCTTC.

The chain couples TRBV9 to TRBJ2-3; no clear D gene. V was pared by 0 bases and J by 8 bases, with 4 bases between. The CDR3 contains 11 residues. Germline assignment: CDR1 SGDLS and CDR2 YYNGEE. CDR3 sequence (DNA): TGTGCCAGCAGCGTAGGAGGTACGCAGTATTTT. As protein: CASSVGGTQYF.

V is TRBV30 and J is TRBJ1-2, with D possibly being TRBD1 (5 bases). Per germline, CDR1 GTSNPN and CDR2 SVGIG (reference sequence). The ends were cut back, 3 bases at V and 13 bases at J, with 15 bases in the middle. This CDR3 is built from 11 residues. CDR3 bases: TGTGCCTGGAGCGTAACGGACATCCGCACCTTC. Protein sequence: CAWSVTDIRTF.

The chain couples TRBV27 to TRBJ1-2, with 8 bases identical to TRBD1. The V gene's germline CDR1 is MNHEY and CDR2 SMNVEV (reference sequence). This CDR3 comprises 13 residues. The V segment lost 6 bases and the J segment 8 bases; nucleotides outside the gene matches: 8. CDR3 nucleotides: TGTGCCAGCAGCCTTCAGGGGGCGGGCGGCTACACCTTC. It encodes CASSLQGAGGYTF.